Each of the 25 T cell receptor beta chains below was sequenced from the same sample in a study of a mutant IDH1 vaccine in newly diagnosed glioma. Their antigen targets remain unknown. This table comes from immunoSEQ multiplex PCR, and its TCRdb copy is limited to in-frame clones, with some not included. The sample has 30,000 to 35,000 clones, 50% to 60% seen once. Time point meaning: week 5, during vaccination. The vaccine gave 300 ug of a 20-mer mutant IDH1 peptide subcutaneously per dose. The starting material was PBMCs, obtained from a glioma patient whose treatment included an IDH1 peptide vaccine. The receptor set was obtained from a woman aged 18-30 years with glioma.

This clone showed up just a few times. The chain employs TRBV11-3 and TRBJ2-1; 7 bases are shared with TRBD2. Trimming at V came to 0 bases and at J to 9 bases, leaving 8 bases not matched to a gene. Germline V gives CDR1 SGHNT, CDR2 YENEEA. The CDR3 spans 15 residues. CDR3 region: CASSLEGTTFGEQFF. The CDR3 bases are TGTGCCAGCAGCTTAGAAGGGACTACCTTCGGTGAGCAGTTCTTC.

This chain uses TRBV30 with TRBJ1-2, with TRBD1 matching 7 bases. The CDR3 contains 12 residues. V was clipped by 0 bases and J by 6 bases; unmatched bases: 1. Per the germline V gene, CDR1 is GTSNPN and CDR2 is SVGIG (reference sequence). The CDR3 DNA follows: TGTGCCTGGAGTGTAACAGGGGATGGCTACACCTTC. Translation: CAWSVTGDGYTF.

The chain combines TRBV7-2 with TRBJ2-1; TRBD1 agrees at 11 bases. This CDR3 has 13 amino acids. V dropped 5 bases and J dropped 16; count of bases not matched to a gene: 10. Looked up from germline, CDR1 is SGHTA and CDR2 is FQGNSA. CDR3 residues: CASSRPAGTGGFF. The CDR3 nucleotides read TGTGCCAGCAGCCGGCCAGCCGGGACAGGGGGTTTCTTC.

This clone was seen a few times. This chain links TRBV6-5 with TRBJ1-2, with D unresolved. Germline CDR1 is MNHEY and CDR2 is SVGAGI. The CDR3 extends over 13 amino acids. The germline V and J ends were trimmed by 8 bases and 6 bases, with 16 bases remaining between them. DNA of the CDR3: TGTGCCAGCTCCGGCGGCGGAAACGATGGCTACACCTTC. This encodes CASSGGGNDGYTF.

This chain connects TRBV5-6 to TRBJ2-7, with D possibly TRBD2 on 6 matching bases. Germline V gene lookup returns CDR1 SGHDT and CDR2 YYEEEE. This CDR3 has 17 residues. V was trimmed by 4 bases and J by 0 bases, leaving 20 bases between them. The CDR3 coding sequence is TGTGCCAGCAGCGACCGGTTTCGGGCCGGGAGCTCCTACGAGCAGTACTTC. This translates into CASSDRFRAGSSYEQYF.

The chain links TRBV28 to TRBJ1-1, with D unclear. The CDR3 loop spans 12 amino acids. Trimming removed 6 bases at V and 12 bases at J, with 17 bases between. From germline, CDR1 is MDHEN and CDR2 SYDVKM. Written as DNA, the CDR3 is TGTGCCAGCAGCTACCCCGGAGGGTCAACTTTCTTT. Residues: CASSYPGGSTFF.

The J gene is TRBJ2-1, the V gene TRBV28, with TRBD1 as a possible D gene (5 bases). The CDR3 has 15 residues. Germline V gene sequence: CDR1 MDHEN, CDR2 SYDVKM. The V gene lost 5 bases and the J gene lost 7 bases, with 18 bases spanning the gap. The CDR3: CASSPFVTVGNEQFF. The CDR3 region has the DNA TGTGCCAGCAGTCCGTTCGTGACAGTGGGGAATGAGCAGTTCTTC.

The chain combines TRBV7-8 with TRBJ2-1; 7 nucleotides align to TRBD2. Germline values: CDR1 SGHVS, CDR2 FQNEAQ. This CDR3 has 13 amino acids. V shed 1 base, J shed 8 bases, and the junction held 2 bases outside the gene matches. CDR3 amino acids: CASSLVSGDEQFF. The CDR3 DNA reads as TGTGCCAGCAGCTTAGTAAGCGGGGATGAGCAGTTCTTC.

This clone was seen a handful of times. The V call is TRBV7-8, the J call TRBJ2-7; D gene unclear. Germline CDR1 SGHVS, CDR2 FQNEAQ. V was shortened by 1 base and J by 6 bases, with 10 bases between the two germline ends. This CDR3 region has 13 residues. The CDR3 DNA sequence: TGTGCCAGCAGCTTAGAGTCTTTCTCCGAGCAGTACTTC. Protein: CASSLESFSEQYF.

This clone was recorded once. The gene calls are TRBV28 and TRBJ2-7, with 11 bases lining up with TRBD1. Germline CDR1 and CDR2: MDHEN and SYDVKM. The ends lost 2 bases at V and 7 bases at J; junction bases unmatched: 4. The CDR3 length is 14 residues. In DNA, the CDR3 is TGTGCCAGCAGTTTAGGACAGGGGGCTGGTGAGCAGTACTTC. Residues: CASSLGQGAGEQYF. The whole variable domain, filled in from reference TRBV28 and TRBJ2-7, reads DVKVTQSSRYLVKRTGEKVFLECVQDMDHENMFWYRQDPGLGLRLIYFSYDVKMKEKGDIPEGYSVSREKKERFSLILESASTNQTSMYLCASSLGQGAGEQYFGPGTRLTVT.

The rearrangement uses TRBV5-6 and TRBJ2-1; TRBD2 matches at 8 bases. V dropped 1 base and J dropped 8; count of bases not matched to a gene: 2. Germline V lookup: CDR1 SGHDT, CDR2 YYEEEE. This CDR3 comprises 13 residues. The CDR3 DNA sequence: TGTGCCAGCAGCTTGACTAGCGGCTATGAGCAGTTCTTC. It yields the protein CASSLTSGYEQFF.

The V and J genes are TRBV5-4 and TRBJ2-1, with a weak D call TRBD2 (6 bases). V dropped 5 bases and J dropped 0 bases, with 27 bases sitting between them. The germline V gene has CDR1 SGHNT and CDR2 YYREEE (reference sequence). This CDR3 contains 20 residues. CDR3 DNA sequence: TGTGCCAGCAGTTTCCTAGGGATGTGGCGGGATGAGAGCTCCTACAATGAGCAGTTCTTC. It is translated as CASSFLGMWRDESSYNEQFF. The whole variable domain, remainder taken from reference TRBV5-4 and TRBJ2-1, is ETGVTQSPTHLIKTRGQQVTLRCSSQSGHNTVSWYQQALGQGPQFIFQYYREEENGRGNFPPRFSGLQFPNYSSELNVNALELDDSALYLCASSFLGMWRDESSYNEQFFGPGTRLTVL.

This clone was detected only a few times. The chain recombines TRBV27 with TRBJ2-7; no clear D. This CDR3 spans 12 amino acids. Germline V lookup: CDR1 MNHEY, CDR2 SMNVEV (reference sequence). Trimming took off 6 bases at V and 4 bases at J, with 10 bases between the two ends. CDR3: CASSHDTYEQYF. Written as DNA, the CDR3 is TGTGCCAGCAGCCACGACACTTACGAGCAGTACTTC.

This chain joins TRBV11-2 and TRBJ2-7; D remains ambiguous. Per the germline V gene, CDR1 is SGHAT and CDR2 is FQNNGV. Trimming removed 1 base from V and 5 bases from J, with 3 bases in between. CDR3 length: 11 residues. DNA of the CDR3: TGTGCCAGCAGCTTAGTCCACGAGCAGTACTTC. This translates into CASSLVHEQYF. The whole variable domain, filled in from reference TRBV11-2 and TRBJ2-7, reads EAGVAQSPRYKIIEKRQSVAFWCNPISGHATLYWYQQILGQGPKLLIQFQNNGVVDDSQLPKDRFSAERLKGVDSTLKIQPAKLEDSAVYLCASSLVHEQYFGPGTRLTVT.

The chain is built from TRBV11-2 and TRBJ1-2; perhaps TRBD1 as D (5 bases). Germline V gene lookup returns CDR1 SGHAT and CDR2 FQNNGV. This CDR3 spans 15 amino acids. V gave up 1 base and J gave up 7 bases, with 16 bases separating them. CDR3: CASSLGPGLPGGYTF. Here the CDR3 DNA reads TGTGCCAGCAGCTTAGGCCCGGGACTACCTGGTGGCTACACCTTC.

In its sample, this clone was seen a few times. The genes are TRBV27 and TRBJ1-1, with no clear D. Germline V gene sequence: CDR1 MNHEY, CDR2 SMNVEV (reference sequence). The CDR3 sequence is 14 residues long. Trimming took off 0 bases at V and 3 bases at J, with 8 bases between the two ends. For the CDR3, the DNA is TGTGCCAGCAGTTTATCGTACAGCTACACTGAAGCTTTCTTT. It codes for CASSLSYSYTEAFF.

The DNA of the CDR3 is TGCAGCGTGCGGGAGATCCGGGACAGGGGGTCTTACACTGAAGCTTTCTTT. The encoded protein is CSVREIRDRGSYTEAFF. V gene TRBV29-1 combines with J gene TRBJ1-1; 11 nucleotides match TRBD1. The V gene end was trimmed by 6 bases and the J gene end by 3 bases; junction bases not matched to a gene: 15. This CDR3 contains 17 residues. Germline assignment: CDR1 SQVTM and CDR2 ANQGSEA.

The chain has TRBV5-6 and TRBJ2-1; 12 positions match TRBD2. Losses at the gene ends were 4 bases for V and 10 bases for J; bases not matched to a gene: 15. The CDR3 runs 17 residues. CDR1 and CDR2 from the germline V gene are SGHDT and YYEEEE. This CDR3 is CASSPNPMTSGGREQFF. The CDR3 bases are TGTGCCAGCAGCCCTAACCCTATGACTAGCGGGGGTCGCGAGCAGTTCTTC.

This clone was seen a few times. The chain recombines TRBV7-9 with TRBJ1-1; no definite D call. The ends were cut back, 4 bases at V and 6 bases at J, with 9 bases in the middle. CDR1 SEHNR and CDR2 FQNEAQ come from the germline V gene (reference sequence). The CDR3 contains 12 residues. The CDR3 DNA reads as TGTGCCAGCAGCTCGATTCAAGCTGAAGCTTTCTTT. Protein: CASSSIQAEAFF. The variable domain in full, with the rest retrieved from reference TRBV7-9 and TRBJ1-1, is DTGVSQNPRHKITKRGQNVTFRCDPISEHNRLYWYRQTLGQGPEFLTYFQNEAQLEKSRLLSDRFSAERPKGSFSTLEIQRTEQGDSAMYLCASSSIQAEAFFGQGTRLTVV.

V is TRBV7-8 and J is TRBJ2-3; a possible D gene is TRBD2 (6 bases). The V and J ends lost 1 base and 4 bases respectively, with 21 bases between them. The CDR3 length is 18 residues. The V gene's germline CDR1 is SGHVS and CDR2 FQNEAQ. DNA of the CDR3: TGTGCCAGCAGCTTAGTCGGGGTAGGCGGGGCGGTCTCAGATACGCAGTATTTT. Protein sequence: CASSLVGVGGAVSDTQYF. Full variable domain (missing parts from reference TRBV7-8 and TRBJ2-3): GAGVSQSPRYKVAKRGQDVALRCDPISGHVSLFWYQQALGQGPEFLTYFQNEAQLDKSGLPSDRFFAERPEGSVSTLKIQRTQQEDSAVYLCASSLVGVGGAVSDTQYFGPGTRLTVL.

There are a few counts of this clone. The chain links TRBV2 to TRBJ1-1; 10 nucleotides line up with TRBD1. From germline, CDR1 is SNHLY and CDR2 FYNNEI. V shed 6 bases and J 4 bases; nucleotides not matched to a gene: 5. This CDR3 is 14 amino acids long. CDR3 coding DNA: TGTGCCAGCAGGGACAGGGGGGTTGGCACTGAAGCTTTCTTT. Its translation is CASRDRGVGTEAFF.

CDR3 sequence reads: CASSSQGATNEKLFF. The CDR3 bases are TGCGCCAGCAGCTCACAGGGGGCAACTAATGAAAAACTGTTTTTT. The chain combines TRBV5-1 with TRBJ1-4; 8 bases map to TRBD1. The J segment lost 0 bases and the V segment lost 3 bases, leaving 1 base of the junction unmatched. The CDR3 runs to 15 residues. Per the germline V gene, CDR1 is SGHRS and CDR2 is YFSETQ.

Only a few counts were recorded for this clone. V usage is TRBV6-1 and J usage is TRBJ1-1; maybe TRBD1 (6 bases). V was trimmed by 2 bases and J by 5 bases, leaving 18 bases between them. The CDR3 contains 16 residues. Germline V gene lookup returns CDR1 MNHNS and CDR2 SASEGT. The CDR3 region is CASSERALGAKTEAFF. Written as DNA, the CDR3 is TGTGCCAGCAGTGAAAGGGCGTTGGGGGCAAAGACTGAAGCTTTCTTT.

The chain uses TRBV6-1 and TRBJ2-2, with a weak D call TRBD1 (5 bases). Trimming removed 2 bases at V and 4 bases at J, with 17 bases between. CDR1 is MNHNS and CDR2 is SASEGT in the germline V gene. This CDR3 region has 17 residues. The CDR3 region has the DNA TGTGCCAGCAGTGAATACGGGCTTCGAAGGGGCACCGGGGAGCTGTTTTTT. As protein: CASSEYGLRRGTGELFF.

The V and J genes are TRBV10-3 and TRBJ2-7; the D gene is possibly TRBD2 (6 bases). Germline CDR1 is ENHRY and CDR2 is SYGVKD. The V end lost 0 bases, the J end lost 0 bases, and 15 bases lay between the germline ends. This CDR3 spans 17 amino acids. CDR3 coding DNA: TGTGCCATCAGTGAGTCGACTAGGGCTAGGAGCTCCTACGAGCAGTACTTC. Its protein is CAISESTRARSSYEQYF.